These 16 T cell receptor beta chains share one sample of origin, sequenced in a study of blood T cell repertoires in COVID-19. Repertoires were generated with immunoSEQ multiplex PCR, while TCRdb's copy carries only in-frame clones and drops some. The table shows around 190,000 clones, with approximately 85% occurring only once. The sample consisted of peripheral blood. Every receptor here comes from a woman in her fifties or sixties with acute or convalescent COVID-19.

This chain joins TRBV5-1 and TRBJ2-2, with D possibly being TRBD2 (6 bases). Germline-derived CDR1 and CDR2 are SGHRS and YFSETQ. The length of the CDR3 is 13 residues. Trimming shortened V by 4 bases and J by 6 bases, and 10 bases separated the two germline ends. The CDR3 spells CASSPDYAGELFF. CDR3 bases: TGCGCCAGCAGCCCGGACTACGCCGGGGAGCTGTTTTTT.

The chain joins TRBV19 to TRBJ1-2; TRBD1 matches at 7 bases. Germline lookup yields CDR1 LNHDA and CDR2 SQIVND (reference sequence). With V trimmed by 7 bases and J by 4 bases, 12 bases remained unmatched. The CDR3 has 15 amino acids. The CDR3 protein is CASTPPEGAAYGYTF. The CDR3 DNA reads as TGTGCCAGTACTCCCCCCGAGGGGGCCGCCTATGGCTACACCTTC.

The chain uses TRBV6-5 and TRBJ1-2, with a possible D match to TRBD1 (5 bases). Germline V gives CDR1 MNHEY, CDR2 SVGAGI. With 5 bases removed from V and 8 bases from J, the gap between germline ends came to 12 bases. This CDR3 is 12 amino acids long. CDR3 sequence: CASSPREGGYTF. The CDR3 nucleotides read TGTGCCAGCAGTCCCAGGGAAGGAGGCTACACCTTC.

This clone was counted a few times. The J gene is TRBJ2-1, the V gene TRBV5-4, with D possibly being TRBD2 (5 bases). CDR1 and CDR2 from the germline V gene are SGHNT and YYREEE (reference sequence). The CDR3 has 13 residues. V was shortened by 0 bases and J by 5 bases, with 6 bases between the two germline ends. CDR3 amino acids: CASSLGGHNEQFF. The CDR3 DNA reads as TGTGCCAGCAGCTTGGGAGGGCACAATGAGCAGTTCTTC.

The chain is built from TRBV20-1 and TRBJ2-7, with 11 bases fitting TRBD2. Germline CDR1 and CDR2: DFQATT and SNEGSKA (reference sequence). CDR3 length: 14 amino acids. J gave up 9 bases and V 3 bases, and 10 bases lay outside the gene matches. The CDR3 DNA follows: TGCAGTGCTAGTCTAGCGGGAGGAGTGACGGTGCAGTACGTC. This translates into CSASLAGGVTVQYV.

The CDR3 protein is CATSDLQIPGQGPTSSYEQYF. The DNA for the CDR3 is TGTGCCACCAGTGATTTGCAAATTCCGGGACAGGGCCCAACTAGCTCCTACGAGCAGTACTTC. The V and J genes are TRBV24-1 and TRBJ2-7; the match to TRBD1 covers 9 bases. Germline-derived CDR1 and CDR2 are KGHDR and SFDVKD. Losses at the gene ends were 0 bases for V and 0 bases for J; bases not matched to a gene: 17. There are 21 residues in the CDR3.

The rearrangement links TRBV7-9 to TRBJ1-1, with D maybe TRBD1 (6 bases). V lost 5 bases and J lost 7, with 11 bases in between. This CDR3 contains 12 residues. CDR1 is SEHNR, CDR2 FQNEAQ, per germline (reference sequence). CDR3 nucleotides: TGTGCCAGCAGCCGACAGGTCGGTGAAGCTTTCTTT. It specifies CASSRQVGEAFF.

The chain links TRBV9 to TRBJ1-2; 7 bases are shared with TRBD1. The germline gives CDR1 SGDLS, CDR2 YYNGEE. This CDR3 contains 15 residues. V lost 0 bases, J lost 8 bases, and 10 bases stayed unmatched. The CDR3 loop reads CASSVAEGAPGGYTF. CDR3 DNA sequence: TGTGCCAGCAGCGTAGCCGAGGGGGCTCCTGGGGGCTACACCTTC. The full variable domain, completed using reference TRBV9 and TRBJ1-2, is DSGVTQTPKHLITATGQRVTLRCSPRSGDLSVYWYQQSLDQGLQFLIQYYNGEERAKGNILERFSAQQFPDLHSELNLSSLELGDSALYFCASSVAEGAPGGYTFGSGTRLTVV.

The table lists this clone with a count of one. V gene TRBV4-1 combines with J gene TRBJ2-3, with D tentatively TRBD2 (5 bases). The germline CDR1 and CDR2 sequences are MGHRA and YSYEKL. This CDR3 has 15 residues. V lost 0 bases and J 0 bases, leaving 7 bases between the germline ends. The CDR3 spells CASSQDGVSTDTQYF. Here the CDR3 DNA reads TGCGCCAGCAGCCAAGACGGGGTGAGCACAGATACGCAGTATTTT.

The rearrangement joins TRBV12-5 to TRBJ1-2; D possibly corresponds to TRBD1 (5 bases). The CDR3 sequence is 16 residues long. Trimming removed 1 base from V and 6 bases from J, with 18 bases in between. Per the germline V gene, CDR1 is LGHNT and CDR2 is FRNRAP. In DNA, the CDR3 is TGTGCTAGTGGTTTGGGAACTTGGGGCCTCGGCGATGGCTACACCTTC. It is translated as CASGLGTWGLGDGYTF.

This chain links TRBV24-1 with TRBJ2-7; D is perhaps TRBD2 (5 bases). This CDR3 comprises 17 residues. In germline, CDR1 is KGHDR, CDR2 SFDVKD. Trimming took off 6 bases at V and 4 bases at J, with 24 bases between the two ends. CDR3 DNA sequence: TGTGCCACCAGTCCCTTCCTTTTGAGGGAGAATCAGTACGAGCAGTACGTC. Translating it yields CATSPFLLRENQYEQYV.

V usage is TRBV19 and J usage is TRBJ2-5, with a tentative D call TRBD2 (6 bases). Trimming removed 4 bases at V and 5 bases at J, with 14 bases between. The CDR3 covers 14 residues. The germline V gene encodes CDR1 LNHDA and CDR2 SQIVND (reference sequence). CDR3 amino acids: CASSNSRGRETQYF. CDR3 coding DNA: TGTGCCAGTAGTAACTCCCGGGGGAGGGAGACCCAGTACTTC.

The J gene is TRBJ1-6, the V gene TRBV27; 7 bases fit TRBD1. The CDR3 totals 14 residues. Germline V gene data show CDR1 as MNHEY and CDR2 as SMNVEV (reference sequence). The trim removed 3 bases at V and 10 bases at J, leaving 6 bases unmatched. CDR3 amino acids: CASSFGTGASPLHF. CDR3 DNA: TGTGCCAGCAGTTTCGGAACAGGGGCCTCACCCCTCCACTTT.

This chain links TRBV5-4 with TRBJ2-2, with D unresolved. This CDR3 has 14 amino acids. Per germline, CDR1 SGHNT and CDR2 YYREEE (reference sequence). With 1 base removed from V and 2 bases from J, the gap between germline ends came to 6 bases. In DNA form, the CDR3 reads TGTGCCAGCAGCTTGACAGTTAACACCGGGGAGCTGTTTTTT. It encodes CASSLTVNTGELFF.

V is TRBV30 and J is TRBJ1-6; D gene uncertain. The germline V gene has CDR1 GTSNPN and CDR2 SVGIG (reference sequence). This CDR3 has 16 amino acids. Deletions cut 2 bases from V and 2 bases from J, with 13 bases between. The CDR3 loop reads CAWSLRGRTYNSPLHF. CDR3 bases: TGTGCCTGGAGTTTACGGGGAAGGACCTATAATTCACCCCTCCACTTT.

The chain has TRBV9 and TRBJ2-2; D is unresolved. The CDR3 runs to 15 residues. Germline CDR1 is SGDLS and CDR2 is YYNGEE. Trimming cost V 0 bases and J 4 bases, with 10 bases left between them. The CDR3, as DNA: TGTGCCAGCAGCGTAGAAGCAGGATCCACCGGGGAGCTGTTTTTT. It yields the protein CASSVEAGSTGELFF.